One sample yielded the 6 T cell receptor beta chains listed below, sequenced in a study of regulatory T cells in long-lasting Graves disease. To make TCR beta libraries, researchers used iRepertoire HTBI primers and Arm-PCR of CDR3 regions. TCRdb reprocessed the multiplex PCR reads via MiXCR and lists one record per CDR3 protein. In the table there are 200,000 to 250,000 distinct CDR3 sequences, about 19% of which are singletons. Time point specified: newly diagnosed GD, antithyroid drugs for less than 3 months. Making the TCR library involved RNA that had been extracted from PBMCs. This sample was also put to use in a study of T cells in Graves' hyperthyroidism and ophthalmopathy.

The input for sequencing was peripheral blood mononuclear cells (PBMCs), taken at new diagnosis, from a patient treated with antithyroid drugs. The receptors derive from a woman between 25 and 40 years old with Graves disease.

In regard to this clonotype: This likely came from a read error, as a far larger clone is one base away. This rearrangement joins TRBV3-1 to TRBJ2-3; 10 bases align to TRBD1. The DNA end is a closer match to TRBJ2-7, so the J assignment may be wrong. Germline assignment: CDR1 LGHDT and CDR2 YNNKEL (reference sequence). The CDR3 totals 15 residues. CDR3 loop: CASSQVGTGVNEQYF. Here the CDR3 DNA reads TGTGCCAGCAGCCAAGTCGGGACAGGGGTCAATGAGCAGTACTTC.

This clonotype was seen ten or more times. This CDR3 reads CASSMGGGGKTQYF. The CDR3 coding sequence is TGTGCCAGCAGTATGGGGGGGGGGGGAAAGACCCAGTACTTC. This rearrangement joins TRBV27 to TRBJ2-5, with 7 bases aligning to TRBD2. The CDR3 contains 14 residues. Trimming at V came to 5 bases and at J to 6 bases, leaving 9 bases not matched to a gene. Germline V gene sequence: CDR1 MNHEY, CDR2 SMNVEV (reference sequence).

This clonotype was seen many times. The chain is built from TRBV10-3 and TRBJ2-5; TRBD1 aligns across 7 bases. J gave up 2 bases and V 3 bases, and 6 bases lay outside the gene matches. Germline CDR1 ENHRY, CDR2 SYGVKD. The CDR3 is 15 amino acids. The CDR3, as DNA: TGTGCCATCAGTGACCGGGACAGAAATCAAGAGACCCAGTACTTC. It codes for CAISDRDRNQETQYF.

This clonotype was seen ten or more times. In nucleotides, the CDR3 is TGTGCCAGCAGTTTAACCGGGACAGGGGGATCTGAAGCTTTCTTT. Amino acid sequence: CASSLTGTGGSEAFF. The chain joins TRBV27 to TRBJ1-1, with 11 bases lining up with TRBD1. Trimming took 2 bases from V and 6 from J; bases not matched to a gene: 5. From germline, CDR1 is MNHEY and CDR2 SMNVEV (reference sequence). CDR3 size: 15 residues.

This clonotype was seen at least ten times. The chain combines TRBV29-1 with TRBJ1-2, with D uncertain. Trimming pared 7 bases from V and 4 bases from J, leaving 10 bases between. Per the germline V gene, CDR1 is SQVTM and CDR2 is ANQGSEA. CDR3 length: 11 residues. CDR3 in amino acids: CSATLGYGYTF. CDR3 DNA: TGCAGCGCCACCCTGGGCTATGGCTACACCTTC.

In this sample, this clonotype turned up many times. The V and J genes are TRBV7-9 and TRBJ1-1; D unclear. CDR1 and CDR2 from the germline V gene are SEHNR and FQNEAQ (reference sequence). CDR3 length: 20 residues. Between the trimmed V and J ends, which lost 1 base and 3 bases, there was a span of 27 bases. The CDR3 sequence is CASSLEGGLVGIPFDTEAFF. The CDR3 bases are TGTGCCAGCAGCTTAGAGGGAGGATTGGTAGGGATACCTTTCGACACTGAAGCTTTCTTT.